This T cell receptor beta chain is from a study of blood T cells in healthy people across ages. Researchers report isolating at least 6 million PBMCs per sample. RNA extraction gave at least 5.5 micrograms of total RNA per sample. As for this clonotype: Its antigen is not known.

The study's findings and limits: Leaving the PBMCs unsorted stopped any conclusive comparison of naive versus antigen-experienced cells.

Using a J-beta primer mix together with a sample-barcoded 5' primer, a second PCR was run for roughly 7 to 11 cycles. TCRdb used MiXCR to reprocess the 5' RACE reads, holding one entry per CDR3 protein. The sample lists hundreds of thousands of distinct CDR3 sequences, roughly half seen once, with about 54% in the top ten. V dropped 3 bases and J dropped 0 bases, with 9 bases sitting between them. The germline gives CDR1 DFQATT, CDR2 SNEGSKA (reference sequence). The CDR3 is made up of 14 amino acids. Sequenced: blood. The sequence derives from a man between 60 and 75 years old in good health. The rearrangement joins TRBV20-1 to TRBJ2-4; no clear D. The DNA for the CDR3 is TGCAGTGCTAGGACATTCCTAGCCAAAAACATTCAGTACTTC. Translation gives CSARTFLAKNIQYF.